The 20 T cell receptor beta chains below all came from one sample that was sequenced in a study of cytomegalovirus exposure and HLA in healthy donors. PCR amplification relied on 60 Vbeta primers (plus 13 Jbeta primers). The repertoire was sequenced with immunoSEQ multiplex PCR; TCRdb's copy has only in-frame clones and lacks some. Its table lists 55,000 to 85,000 clones. Specimen: PBMCs. All receptors come from a woman in her thirties in good health and CMV-seronegative.

This chain joins TRBV15 and TRBJ1-3; unclear D gene. The CDR3 has 15 residues. Per germline, CDR1 LNHNV and CDR2 YYDKDF (reference sequence). Trimming removed 1 base at V and 1 base at J, with 8 bases between. The CDR3 loop is CATSRVAGSGNTIYF. Written as DNA, the CDR3 is TGTGCCACCAGCAGAGTAGCGGGGTCTGGAAACACCATATATTTT.

The rearrangement uses TRBV6-1 and TRBJ2-7; 9 bases are a match to TRBD1. The CDR3 length is 15 residues. Germline V gene data show CDR1 as MNHNS and CDR2 as SASEGT. V lost 2 bases and J lost 2; bases outside the gene matches: 4. The CDR3 sequence: CASSERTGVAYEQYF. The CDR3 DNA reads as TGTGCCAGCAGTGAAAGGACAGGGGTGGCCTACGAGCAGTACTTC.

The chain has TRBV5-1 and TRBJ1-3; possible D gene TRBD1, 5 bases. The CDR3 is made up of 14 amino acids. V dropped 7 bases and J dropped 0 bases, with 11 bases sitting between them. From germline, CDR1 is SGHRS and CDR2 YFSETQ. CDR3: CASSGGDSGNTIYF. The CDR3, as DNA: TGCGCCAGCTCCGGGGGGGACTCTGGAAACACCATATATTTT.

J is TRBJ2-5 and V is TRBV30, with D possibly being TRBD2 (5 bases). Trimming cost V 6 bases and J 0 bases, with 11 bases left between them. CDR3 length: 13 residues. Germline CDR1 and CDR2: GTSNPN and SVGIG (reference sequence). CDR3 amino acids: CACAGGYQETQYF. The CDR3 DNA follows: TGTGCCTGTGCGGGTGGGTACCAAGAGACCCAGTACTTC.

CDR3 in DNA: TGTGCCAGCAGCCGCTACTACGAAGAGACCCAGTACTTC. Translating gives CASSRYYEETQYF. This chain connects TRBV14 to TRBJ2-5; D not certain. This CDR3 region has 13 residues. From germline, CDR1 is SGHDN and CDR2 FVKESK. Trimming took off 4 bases at V and 3 bases at J, with 9 bases between the two ends.

The chain joins TRBV27 to TRBJ2-1; 15 nucleotides match TRBD2. V shed 5 bases, J shed 9 bases, and the junction held 5 bases outside the gene matches. The V gene's germline CDR1 is MNHEY and CDR2 SMNVEV (reference sequence). The CDR3 loop spans 15 amino acids. The CDR3 loop reads CASSIGTSGGIEQFF. The CDR3 region has the DNA TGTGCCAGCAGTATCGGGACTAGCGGGGGGATTGAGCAGTTCTTC.

A remark on this clone: At one boundary the junction diverges from the germline segment, which might be a read error. The chain couples TRBV5-6 to TRBJ2-1, with 9 positions matching TRBD1. This CDR3 has 16 amino acids. Germline CDR1 and CDR2: SGHDT and YYEEEE. The CDR3 coding sequence is TGTGCCAGCAGATTGGGACAGGGTGGGTGGAGGAACGAGCAGTTCTTC. As protein: CASRLGQGGWRNEQFF. Looking up the rest from reference TRBV5-6 and TRBJ2-1 gives the full variable domain: DAGVTQSPTHLIKTRGQQVTLRCSPKSGHDTVSWYQQALGQGPQFIFQYYEEEERQRGNFPDRFSGHQFPNYSSELNVNALLLGDSALYLCASRLGQGGWRNEQFFGPGTRLTVL.

The V call is TRBV5-1, the J call TRBJ1-1; D not certain. Germline V gives CDR1 SGHRS, CDR2 YFSETQ. Trimming removed 4 bases at V and 0 bases at J, with 10 bases between. The CDR3 extends over 14 amino acids. In nucleotides, the CDR3 is TGCGCCAGCAGCGACCCAGGCGTGAACACTGAAGCTTTCTTT. Translated, it gives CASSDPGVNTEAFF.

The genes are TRBV5-1 and TRBJ2-7; 7 positions match TRBD1. CDR3 length: 14 amino acids. CDR1 is SGHRS, CDR2 YFSETQ, per germline. The V gene end was trimmed by 5 bases and the J gene end by 3 bases; junction bases not matched to a gene: 8. The CDR3 DNA follows: TGCGCCAGCAGGCTCCGGGACAGCGACTACGAGCAGTACTTC. Encoded protein: CASRLRDSDYEQYF.

The chain employs TRBV4-1 and TRBJ2-7; weak D call: TRBD1 (6 bases). CDR1 and CDR2 (germline): MGHRA, YSYEKL. Trimming cost V 1 base and J 4 bases, with 14 bases left between them. This CDR3 is built from 15 residues. CDR3: CASSQGWTEGYEQYF. In DNA, the CDR3 is TGCGCCAGCAGCCAAGGGTGGACAGAAGGTTACGAGCAGTACTTC.

The chain uses TRBV7-2 and TRBJ2-4; 9 bases map to TRBD2. The CDR3 is made up of 16 amino acids. From germline, CDR1 is SGHTA and CDR2 FQGNSA. J gave up 2 bases and V 5 bases, and 7 bases lay outside the gene matches. The CDR3 coding sequence is TGTGCCAGCAGCATTAGCGGGAGCGTGTCCAAAAACATTCAGTACTTC. Translating it yields CASSISGSVSKNIQYF.

CDR3 DNA: TGTGCCAGCAGCCAAGAACGGGGGGCCACAGATACGCAGTATTTT. This sequence encodes CASSQERGATDTQYF. The genes are TRBV4-2 and TRBJ2-3, with a weak D call TRBD2 (7 bases). Germline CDR1 is LGHNA and CDR2 is YNFKEQ. Trimming removed 0 bases from V and 2 bases from J, with 9 bases in between. The CDR3 extends over 15 amino acids.

This rearrangement joins TRBV7-9 to TRBJ2-3; D might be TRBD2 (5 bases). Between the trimmed V and J ends, which lost 0 bases and 5 bases, there was a span of 6 bases. The V gene's germline CDR1 is SEHNR and CDR2 FQNEAQ (reference sequence). CDR3 length: 13 amino acids. As DNA, the CDR3 is TGTGCCAGCAGCTTAGCTGGAGGAGATACGCAGTATTTT. Translating gives CASSLAGGDTQYF. Drawing the rest from reference TRBV7-9 and TRBJ2-3, the complete variable domain is DTGVSQNPRHKITKRGQNVTFRCDPISEHNRLYWYRQTLGQGPEFLTYFQNEAQLEKSRLLSDRFSAERPKGSFSTLEIQRTEQGDSAMYLCASSLAGGDTQYFGPGTRLTVL.

The rearrangement joins TRBV30 to TRBJ2-3, with 14 bases aligning to TRBD2. Germline-derived CDR1 and CDR2 are GTSNPN and SVGIG (reference sequence). CDR3 length: 16 residues. V gave up 6 bases and J gave up 6 bases; unmatched junction bases: 11. CDR3 residues: CACSLGTSGGRDTQYF. CDR3 nucleotide sequence: TGTGCCTGCAGCCTCGGGACTAGCGGGGGAAGGGATACGCAGTATTTT.

The CDR3 nucleotides are TGTGCCAGCCGAGAATTAGGGGCCGAGACCTACGAGCAGTACTTC. This translates into CASRELGAETYEQYF. This chain uses TRBV27 with TRBJ2-7, with D possibly TRBD1 on 5 matching bases. The CDR3 has 15 residues. Germline V lookup: CDR1 MNHEY, CDR2 SMNVEV (reference sequence). Deletions cut 8 bases from V and 2 bases from J, with 19 bases between.

The chain couples TRBV20-1 to TRBJ1-1; no reliable D call. The germline gives CDR1 DFQATT, CDR2 SNEGSKA (reference sequence). This CDR3 is 11 amino acids long. With 0 bases removed from V and 8 bases from J, the gap between germline ends came to 7 bases. CDR3 bases: TGCAGTGCTAGAGATACAGCCGAAGCTTTCTTT. Translating gives CSARDTAEAFF.

This chain uses TRBV4-1 with TRBJ2-1, with 10 bases identical to TRBD1. This CDR3 has 16 amino acids. Germline V gene data show CDR1 as MGHRA and CDR2 as YSYEKL. Trimming at V came to 3 bases and at J to 5 bases, leaving 7 bases not matched to a gene. CDR3 nucleotides: TGCGCCAGCAGCCATGCCCGGGACAGGGGAGACAATGAGCAGTTCTTC. It codes for CASSHARDRGDNEQFF.

The chain recombines TRBV4-3 with TRBJ1-2; D may be TRBD1 (6 bases). Germline-derived CDR1 and CDR2 are LGHNA and YSLEER. The CDR3 extends over 15 amino acids. The V end was cut by 0 bases, the J end by 8 bases, with 16 bases between. CDR3 sequence: CASSQDLNRVAGYTF. CDR3 sequence (DNA): TGCGCCAGCAGCCAAGATCTGAACAGGGTAGCAGGCTACACCTTC.

The V gene is TRBV28, the J gene TRBJ2-2; maybe TRBD1 (6 bases). Germline-derived CDR1 and CDR2 are MDHEN and SYDVKM. The V end lost 7 bases, the J end lost 0 bases, and 21 bases lay between the germline ends. This CDR3 has 18 amino acids. In DNA, the CDR3 is TGTGCCAGCACCATCAACCTCGGACAGCCTCCGAACACCGGGGAGCTGTTTTTT. It translates to CASTINLGQPPNTGELFF.

The rearrangement uses TRBV9 and TRBJ2-2; a weak D match, TRBD1 (5 bases). There are 13 residues in the CDR3. Trimming shortened V by 1 base and J by 6 bases, and 7 bases separated the two germline ends. Germline values: CDR1 SGDLS, CDR2 YYNGEE. CDR3 DNA sequence: TGTGCCAGCAGCGTACAGGGTCCCGGGGAGCTGTTTTTT. Its protein product is CASSVQGPGELFF.